These 30 T cell receptor beta chains originate from one sample sequenced in a study of CD8+ T cells in alopecia areata. Extracted RNA was reverse transcribed, and the resulting cDNA served as sequencing template. Assay used: immunoSEQ multiplex PCR; TCRdb lists only in-frame clones, some missing. This table has roughly 250,000 clones, 60% appearing once. Treatment described: oral pan-JAK inhibitor, 5-10 mg twice daily. Sequencing was performed on CD4+ T cells sorted from blood, taken at roughly week 52, from a patient treated with tofacitinib. The receptors come from a human donor with alopecia areata.

The chain has TRBV11-2 and TRBJ2-1; the match to TRBD2 covers 9 bases. This CDR3 is built from 18 residues. The germline V gene has CDR1 SGHAT and CDR2 FQNNGV. V was clipped by 5 bases and J by 1 base; unmatched bases: 12. The CDR3 sequence is CASSSRGGGGDSYNEQFF. The CDR3 DNA is TGTGCCAGCAGCAGTCGTGGTGGCGGGGGGGATTCCTACAATGAGCAGTTCTTC.

This clone was seen more than once but under ten times. This sequence joins TRBV5-4 and TRBJ2-6; perhaps TRBD2 as D (6 bases). The germline CDR1 and CDR2 sequences are SGHNT and YYREEE (reference sequence). The CDR3 loop spans 13 amino acids. V was shortened by 10 bases and J by 7 bases, with 15 bases between the two germline ends. The CDR3 protein is CALRREFANVLTF. CDR3 nucleotides: TGTGCCTTACGGAGGGAATTCGCCAACGTCCTGACTTTC.

The CDR3 DNA follows: TGTGCCAGCAGTGAACCGACAGGGGGTAATTCACCCCTCCACTTT. Its protein product is CASSEPTGGNSPLHF. This chain connects TRBV25-1 to TRBJ1-6, with 9 bases lining up with TRBD1. The germline gives CDR1 MGHDK, CDR2 SYGVNS. The CDR3 has 15 residues. V lost 2 bases, J lost 6 bases, and 2 bases stayed unmatched.

The rearrangement joins TRBV29-1 to TRBJ1-2, with 7 bases aligning to TRBD1. The V gene end was trimmed by 6 bases and the J gene end by 3 bases; junction bases not matched to a gene: 7. In germline, CDR1 is SQVTM, CDR2 ANQGSEA. The CDR3 is 13 residues long. The CDR3 sequence: CSVRDRDDYGYTF. DNA for the CDR3: TGCAGCGTCAGGGACAGAGATGACTATGGCTACACCTTC.

The chain combines TRBV23-1 with TRBJ2-7; D tentatively reads TRBD1 or TRBD2 (5 bases each). TRBV23-1 is known as an ORF, though its function is uncertain. With 6 bases removed from V and 2 bases from J, the gap between germline ends came to 14 bases. The CDR3 is 14 residues long. The CDR3 coding sequence is TGCGCCAGCAGGACCGCCGGGACGGCCTACGAGCAGTACTTC. Translating gives CASRTAGTAYEQYF.

This clone was observed a handful of times. This chain joins TRBV5-1 and TRBJ2-5; D possibly corresponds to TRBD2 (6 bases). CDR1 is SGHRS and CDR2 is YFSETQ in the germline V gene. Trimming cost V 4 bases and J 4 bases, with 14 bases left between them. The length of the CDR3 is 14 residues. CDR3 DNA sequence: TGCGCCAGCAGCCTAACGGGGAGGTCAGAGACCCAGTACTTC. Residues: CASSLTGRSETQYF.

This rearrangement joins TRBV19 to TRBJ1-5; D not certain. V lost 3 bases and J 5 bases, leaving 17 bases between the germline ends. CDR3 size: 16 residues. CDR1 LNHDA and CDR2 SQIVND come from the germline V gene (reference sequence). DNA for the CDR3: TGTGCCAGTAGTATTAGGACTCCGGACCGTTATCAGCCCCAGCATTTT. Translation: CASSIRTPDRYQPQHF.

V gene TRBV30 combines with J gene TRBJ1-4; D remains unclear. CDR1 and CDR2 (germline): GTSNPN, SVGIG (reference sequence). This CDR3 region has 12 residues. V was trimmed by 2 bases and J by 7 bases, leaving 8 bases between them. The CDR3 bases are TGTGCCTGGAGTCCCCTAAGTGAAAAACTGTTTTTT. This translates into CAWSPLSEKLFF.

This chain links TRBV5-6 with TRBJ2-7, with TRBD1 identical over 9 bases. The CDR3 runs to 15 residues. With V trimmed by 1 base and J by 3 bases, 5 bases remained unmatched. Germline V lookup: CDR1 SGHDT, CDR2 YYEEEE. CDR3 DNA: TGTGCCAGCAGCTTGAGGGGGACAGGGAACTACGAGCAGTACTTC. It encodes CASSLRGTGNYEQYF.

This clone showed up just a few times. The chain couples TRBV6-6 to TRBJ1-1, with 8 positions matching TRBD1. V shed 6 bases, J shed 1 base, and the junction held 4 bases outside the gene matches. Germline CDR1 reads MNHNY; CDR2 reads SVGAGI (reference sequence). This CDR3 has 14 residues. CDR3: CASSRTGTNTEAFF. CDR3 bases: TGTGCCAGCAGCCGGACAGGGACGAACACTGAAGCTTTCTTT.

In its sample, this clone was seen a few times. The chain is built from TRBV19 and TRBJ1-5; maybe TRBD1 (6 bases). The CDR3 sequence is 14 residues long. V gave up 7 bases and J gave up 0 bases, with 10 bases separating them. The germline V gene encodes CDR1 LNHDA and CDR2 SQIVND (reference sequence). The CDR3 sequence: CASKPDSSNQPQHF. CDR3 sequence (DNA): TGTGCCAGTAAGCCGGACAGTAGCAATCAGCCCCAGCATTTT.

The chain carries TRBV7-9 and TRBJ2-5; D is uncertain. CDR1 and CDR2 (germline): SEHNR, FQNEAQ (reference sequence). V was cut by 2 bases and J by 0 bases, with 7 bases left in between. The CDR3 is made up of 14 amino acids. CDR3 amino acids: CASSLRRNQETQYF. The DNA of the CDR3 is TGTGCCAGCAGCTTAAGACGGAACCAAGAGACCCAGTACTTC.

The V call is TRBV19, the J call TRBJ2-1, with TRBD2 identical over 9 bases. The germline CDR1 and CDR2 sequences are LNHDA and SQIVND (reference sequence). V shed 3 bases, J shed 10 bases, and the junction held 7 bases outside the gene matches. This CDR3 has 14 residues. As DNA, the CDR3 is TGTGCCAGTAGTATCCTCTCTAGCGGGGCCGAGCAGTTCTTC. As protein: CASSILSSGAEQFF.

The genes are TRBV25-1 and TRBJ1-1; 8 nucleotides align to TRBD1. CDR3 length equals 14 residues. Trimming cost V 5 bases and J 5 bases; bases outside gene matches: 7. The germline CDR1 and CDR2 sequences are MGHDK and SYGVNS. CDR3 coding DNA: TGTGCCAGCAGTTCGCAGGGGGCTGGGACTGAAGCTTTCTTT. It translates to CASSSQGAGTEAFF.

This clone was seen only a few times. The CDR3 loop is CASSEGWNRGVYGYTF. The CDR3 bases are TGTGCCAGCAGTGAAGGTTGGAACAGGGGTGTCTATGGCTACACCTTC. V and J are TRBV25-1 and TRBJ1-2; 7 bases agree with TRBD1. V lost 2 bases, J lost 4 bases, and 10 bases stayed unmatched. CDR1 and CDR2 (germline): MGHDK, SYGVNS. The CDR3 totals 16 residues.

The chain has TRBV7-9 and TRBJ2-5, with TRBD2 matching 9 bases. Germline CDR1 reads SEHNR; CDR2 reads FQNEAQ (reference sequence). The CDR3 covers 14 residues. The V segment lost 3 bases and the J segment 4 bases; nucleotides outside the gene matches: 3. The CDR3 is CASSFLAGRETQYF. Here the CDR3 DNA reads TGTGCCAGCAGCTTCCTAGCGGGGAGAGAGACCCAGTACTTC.

The chain links TRBV6-5 to TRBJ2-1; D is unresolved. Germline assignment: CDR1 MNHEY and CDR2 SVGAGI. The V end was cut by 6 bases, the J end by 12 bases, with 12 bases between. The CDR3 extends over 11 amino acids. DNA for the CDR3: TGTGCCAGCAGGTCAACCACTGGGCAGTTCTTC. Protein product: CASRSTTGQFF.

This clone was observed at least ten times. The chain links TRBV4-2 to TRBJ2-3; D remains ambiguous. Trimming pared 3 bases from V and 6 bases from J, leaving 13 bases between. The length of the CDR3 is 14 residues. Germline V lookup: CDR1 LGHNA, CDR2 YNFKEQ. The CDR3 coding sequence is TGTGCCAGCAGCCAGGGGTCCTCTCGTGATACGCAGTATTTT. Its translation is CASSQGSSRDTQYF.

This clone was observed a handful of times. The chain employs TRBV29-1 and TRBJ1-1; possible D gene TRBD1, 5 bases. Germline CDR1 is SQVTM and CDR2 is ANQGSEA. Trimming shortened V by 3 bases and J by 4 bases, and 9 bases separated the two germline ends. The CDR3 runs 12 residues. CDR3 sequence: CSVDSQGTEAFF. Here the CDR3 DNA reads TGCAGCGTTGATTCGCAGGGCACTGAAGCTTTCTTT.

This clone has just a few counts. V is TRBV19 and J is TRBJ1-6, with D tentatively TRBD1 (5 bases). The germline CDR1 and CDR2 sequences are LNHDA and SQIVND (reference sequence). Between the trimmed V and J ends, which lost 2 bases and 7 bases, there was a span of 15 bases. This CDR3 spans 16 amino acids. The CDR3 spells CASSISRDRLNSPLHF. As DNA, the CDR3 is TGTGCCAGTAGTATATCCCGGGACCGGCTGAATTCACCCCTCCACTTT.

This sequence joins TRBV29-1 and TRBJ2-1; D possibly corresponds to TRBD2 (6 bases). Trimming took 7 bases from V and 0 from J, leaving 13 bases between them. This CDR3 spans 14 amino acids. Germline V lookup: CDR1 SQVTM, CDR2 ANQGSEA. Here the CDR3 DNA reads TGCAGCGGCCAGTCGGACTACTCCTACAATGAGCAGTTCTTC. This translates into CSGQSDYSYNEQFF.

This clone was detected once. This chain uses TRBV20-1 with TRBJ2-5; D call uncertain. With 4 bases removed from V and 2 bases from J, the gap between germline ends came to 2 bases. Germline CDR1 is DFQATT and CDR2 is SNEGSKA (reference sequence). The CDR3 spans 10 residues. The CDR3 sequence: CSAIQETQYF. The DNA of the CDR3 is TGCAGTGCTATTCAAGAGACCCAGTACTTC.

There are a few counts of this clone. Compared with germline, one end of the junction differs, possibly owing to a read error. The V gene is TRBV7-2, the J gene TRBJ2-7; 10 positions agree with TRBD2. CDR1 SGHTA and CDR2 FQGNSA come from the germline V gene. This CDR3 comprises 14 residues. Here the CDR3 reads CASSLAGARHEQYF. The CDR3 bases are TGTGCCAGCAGCCTAGCGGGGGCGCGTCACGAGCAGTACTTC.

The chain carries TRBV30 and TRBJ2-5; TRBD1 or TRBD2 may be the D gene (5 bases each). The DNA end favors TRBJ2-7, so the J call may be wrong. This CDR3 contains 12 residues. Per germline, CDR1 GTSNPN and CDR2 SVGIG (reference sequence). The CDR3 coding sequence is TGTGCCTGGAGTGTACAAGGGACCGAGCAGTACTTC. It codes for CAWSVQGTEQYF.

J is TRBJ1-1 and V is TRBV29-1, with D possibly being TRBD1 (5 bases). The V end was cut by 5 bases, the J end by 4 bases, with 14 bases between. This CDR3 has 13 residues. Per the germline V gene, CDR1 is SQVTM and CDR2 is ANQGSEA. The CDR3 nucleotides are TGCAGCGTTTATACAGGCCCTGGCACTGAAGCTTTCTTT. Amino acids: CSVYTGPGTEAFF.

The chain carries TRBV6-5 and TRBJ1-2; D gene uncertain. This CDR3 has 11 amino acids. Germline lookup yields CDR1 MNHEY and CDR2 SVGAGI. The V end was cut by 5 bases, the J end by 7 bases, with 8 bases between. The DNA of the CDR3 is TGTGCCAGCAGTGATTTACGTGGCTACACCTTC. Its protein product is CASSDLRGYTF.

The chain carries TRBV25-1 and TRBJ1-4; no definite D call. Trimming took 4 bases from V and 11 from J, leaving 8 bases between them. This CDR3 region has 11 residues. CDR1 and CDR2 from the germline V gene are MGHDK and SYGVNS. This CDR3 is CASSAGHKLFF. The CDR3 DNA sequence: TGTGCCAGCAGTGCGGGTCACAAACTGTTTTTT.

The chain joins TRBV29-1 to TRBJ1-1, with TRBD1 matching over 9 bases. CDR3 length: 14 amino acids. Germline CDR1 is SQVTM and CDR2 is ANQGSEA. V lost 4 bases and J lost 3; bases outside the gene matches: 6. The CDR3 bases are TGCAGCGTTGTGGGAGACAGGGGGGACACTGAAGCTTTCTTT. It specifies CSVVGDRGDTEAFF.

The chain is built from TRBV7-2 and TRBJ2-3; D not certain. Deletions cut 6 bases from V and 1 base from J, with 5 bases between. Germline CDR1 SGHTA, CDR2 FQGNSA. The CDR3 loop spans 12 amino acids. This CDR3 reads CASRPGTDTQYF. As DNA, the CDR3 is TGTGCCAGCAGACCAGGCACAGATACGCAGTATTTT.

The CDR3 DNA reads as TGTGCCAGCTCGCTCGACAGGGTATACGGCTACACCTTC. Its translation: CASSLDRVYGYTF. The V gene is TRBV18, the J gene TRBJ1-2; 7 nucleotides match TRBD1. Trimming at V came to 6 bases and at J to 8 bases, leaving 9 bases not matched to a gene. The length of the CDR3 is 13 residues. The germline V gene has CDR1 KGHSH and CDR2 LQKENI.